This TCR beta chain was identified in a study of shared clonotypes between healthy human individuals. Overall study findings and caveats: Larger estimated richness was generally seen in naive subsets than in memory subsets.

Using immunoSEQ multiplex PCR, the repertoire was profiled, and TCRdb retains in-frame clones only, with some absent. The table includes more than 400,000 clones, around 96% detected once. On this clone: Its target is not known.

Sample: naive CD4+ T cells sorted from blood. Specified subset: CD45RA+ positively selected. The sequence came from a woman aged 25 to 45 in good health.

The CDR3: CASSPQDGADTQYF. The CDR3 DNA sequence: TGTGCCAGCTCACCACAGGACGGTGCAGATACGCAGTATTTT. The chain combines TRBV18 with TRBJ2-3; no reliable D call. This CDR3 region has 14 residues. Germline V gene lookup returns CDR1 KGHSH and CDR2 LQKENI. V lost 1 base and J lost 4, with 9 bases in between. The whole variable domain, remainder taken from reference TRBV18 and TRBJ2-3, is NAGVMQNPRHLVRRRGQEARLRCSPMKGHSHVYWYRQLPEEGLKFMVYLQKENIIDESGMPKERFSAEFPKEGPSILRIQQVVRGDSAAYFCASSPQDGADTQYFGPGTRLTVL.